Listed below are T cell receptor beta chains from one sample, sequenced in a study of blood T cell repertoires in COVID-19. TCRdb keeps only in-frame clones here, not all; method: immunoSEQ multiplex PCR. Here the sample spans 200,000 to 250,000 clones, around four fifths being singletons. The material sequenced was PBMCs or T cells enriched from blood (not recorded which). These receptors all come from a middle-aged woman who had been exposed to COVID-19. CDR3s leave out the opening cysteine and the closing phenylalanine or tryptophan. For some rows the clone size is stated as once, few or many, or as a class when expanded; others skip it.

TRBJ2-3 TRBV5-1 12 - ASSLSPGEDTQY
TRBJ2-4 TRBV24-1 14 - ATSDSGLAGGNIQY
TRBJ1-2 TRBV14 12 few ASSRLRQPYGYT
TRBJ1-1 TRBV18 12 - ASSPRTANTEAF
TRBJ2-3 TRBV6-2/TRBV6-3 12 - ASSYRTESDTQY
TRBJ1-1 TRBV5-6 11 - ASSYTANTEAF
TRBJ1-2 TRBV6-5 10 - ASSTDRDGYT
TRBJ1-2 TRBV7-9 12 many ASSSVGANYGYT
TRBJ1-2 TRBV19 14 - ASSITVDRGPGGYT
TRBJ2-2 TRBV6-6 13 - ASSYIPSPTGELF
TRBJ2-3 TRBV7-3 13 - ASSLNRDSTDTQY
TRBJ1-1 TRBV6-2/TRBV6-3 14 - ASSYGRGAGNTEAF
TRBJ1-5 TRBV24-1 15 - ATSDSGQGVDNQPQH
TRBJ1-4 TRBV30 12 many AWSSGTGSEKLF
TRBJ2-1 TRBV7-2 13 - ASSLVGLAGSEQF